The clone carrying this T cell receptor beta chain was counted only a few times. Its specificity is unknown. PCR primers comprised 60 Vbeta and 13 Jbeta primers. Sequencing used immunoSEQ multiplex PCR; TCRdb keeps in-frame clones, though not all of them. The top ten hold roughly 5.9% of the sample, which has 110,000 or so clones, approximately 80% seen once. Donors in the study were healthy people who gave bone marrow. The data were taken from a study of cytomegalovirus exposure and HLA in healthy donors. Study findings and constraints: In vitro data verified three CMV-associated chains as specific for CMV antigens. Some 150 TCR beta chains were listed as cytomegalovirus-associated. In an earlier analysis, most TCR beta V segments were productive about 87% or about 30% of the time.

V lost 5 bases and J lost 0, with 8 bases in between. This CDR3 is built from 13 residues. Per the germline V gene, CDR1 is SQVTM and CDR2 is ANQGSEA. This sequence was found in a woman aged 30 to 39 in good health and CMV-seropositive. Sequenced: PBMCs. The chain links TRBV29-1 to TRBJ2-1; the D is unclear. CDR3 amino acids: CSVPSSSYNEQFF. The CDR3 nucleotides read TGCAGCGTTCCATCCAGCTCCTACAATGAGCAGTTCTTC.